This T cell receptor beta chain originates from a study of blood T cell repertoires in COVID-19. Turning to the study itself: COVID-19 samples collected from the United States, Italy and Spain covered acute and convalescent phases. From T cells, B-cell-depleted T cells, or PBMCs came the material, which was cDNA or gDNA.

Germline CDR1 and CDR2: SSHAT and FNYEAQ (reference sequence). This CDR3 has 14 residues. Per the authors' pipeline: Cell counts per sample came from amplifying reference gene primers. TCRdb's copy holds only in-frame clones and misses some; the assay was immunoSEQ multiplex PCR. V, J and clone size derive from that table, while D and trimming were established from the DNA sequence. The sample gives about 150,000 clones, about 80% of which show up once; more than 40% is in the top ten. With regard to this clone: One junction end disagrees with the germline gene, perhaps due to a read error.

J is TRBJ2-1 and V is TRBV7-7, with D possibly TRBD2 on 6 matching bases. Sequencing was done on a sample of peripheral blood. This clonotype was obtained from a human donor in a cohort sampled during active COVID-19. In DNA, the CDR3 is TGTGCTAGCAGCTCCGGGACTCCCGCTGATGAGCAGTTCTTC. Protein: CASSSGTPADEQFF.